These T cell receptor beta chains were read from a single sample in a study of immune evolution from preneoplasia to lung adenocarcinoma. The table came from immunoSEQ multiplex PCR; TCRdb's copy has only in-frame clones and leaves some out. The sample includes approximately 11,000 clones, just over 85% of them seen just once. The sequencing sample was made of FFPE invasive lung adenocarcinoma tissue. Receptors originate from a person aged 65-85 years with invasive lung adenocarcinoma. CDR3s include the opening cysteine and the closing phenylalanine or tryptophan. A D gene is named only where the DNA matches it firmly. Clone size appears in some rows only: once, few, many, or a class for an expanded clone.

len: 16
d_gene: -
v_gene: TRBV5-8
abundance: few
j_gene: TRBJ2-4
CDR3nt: TGTGCCAGCAGCTTGAAGGGGTGGATAGCCAAAAACATTCAGTACTTC
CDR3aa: CASSLKGWIAKNIQYF

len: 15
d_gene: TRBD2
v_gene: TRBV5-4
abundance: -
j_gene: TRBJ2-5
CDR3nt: TGTGCCAGCAGCTCCCAGCGGGGGGGCCGCGAGACCCAGTACTTC
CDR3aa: CASSSQRGGRETQYF

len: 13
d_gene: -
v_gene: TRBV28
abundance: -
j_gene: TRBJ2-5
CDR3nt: TGTGCCAGCAGTGTCTCGGGGTCGGAGACCCAGTACTTC
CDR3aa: CASSVSGSETQYF

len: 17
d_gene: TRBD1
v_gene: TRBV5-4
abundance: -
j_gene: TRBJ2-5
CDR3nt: TGTGCCAGCAGCTTGGACTGGAGCGGACAGGGGGAAGAGACCCAGTACTTC
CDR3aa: CASSLDWSGQGEETQYF

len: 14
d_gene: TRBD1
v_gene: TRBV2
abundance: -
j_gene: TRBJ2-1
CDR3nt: TGTGCCAGCAGTGAAACGGACAGGGGCAATGAGCAGTTCTTC
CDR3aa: CASSETDRGNEQFF

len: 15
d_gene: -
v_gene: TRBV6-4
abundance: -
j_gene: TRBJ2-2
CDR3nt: TGTGCCAGCAGTGACCGCCCGGGAAGCACCGGGGAGCTGTTTTTT
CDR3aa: CASSDRPGSTGELFF

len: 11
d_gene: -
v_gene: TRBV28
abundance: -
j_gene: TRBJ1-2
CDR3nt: TGTGCCAGCGGGGCCGACTATGGCTACACCTTC
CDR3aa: CASGADYGYTF

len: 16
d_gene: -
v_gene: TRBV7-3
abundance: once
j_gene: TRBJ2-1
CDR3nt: TGTGCCAGCAGCTTAAGCGCGGAGAGCTCCTACAATGAGCAGTTCTTC
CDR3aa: CASSLSAESSYNEQFF

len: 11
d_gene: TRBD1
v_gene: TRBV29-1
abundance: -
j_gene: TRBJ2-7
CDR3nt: TGCAGCGTGGGACAGGAGGTCGAGCAGTACTTC
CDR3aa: CSVGQEVEQYF

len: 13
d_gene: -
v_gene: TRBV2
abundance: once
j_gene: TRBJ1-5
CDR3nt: TGTGCCAGCACCGGACGGAGGGATCAGCCCCAGCATTTT
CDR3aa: CASTGRRDQPQHF

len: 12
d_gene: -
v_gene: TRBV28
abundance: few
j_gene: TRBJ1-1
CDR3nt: TGTGCCAGCAGATCGGCGAACACTGAAGCTTTCTTT
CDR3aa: CASRSANTEAFF

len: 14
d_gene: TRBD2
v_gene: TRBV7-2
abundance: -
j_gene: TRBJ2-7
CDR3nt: TGTGCCAGCAGGGGGACTAGCGGGAGAAACGAACAGTACTTC
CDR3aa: CASRGTSGRNEQYF

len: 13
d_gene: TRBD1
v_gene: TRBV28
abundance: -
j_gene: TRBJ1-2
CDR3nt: TGTGCCAGCAGGGGGACAGGTGACTCTGGCTACACCTTC
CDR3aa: CASRGTGDSGYTF

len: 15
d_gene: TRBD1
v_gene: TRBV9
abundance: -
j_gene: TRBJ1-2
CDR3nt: TGTGCCAGCAGCGTAGTTGGGACAGCGTCCTATGGCTACACCTTC
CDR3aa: CASSVVGTASYGYTF

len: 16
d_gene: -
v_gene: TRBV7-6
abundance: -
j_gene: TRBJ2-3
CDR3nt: TGTGCCAGCAGCTCGCCCAGGGGCGGGTCGACAGATACGCAGTATTTT
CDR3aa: CASSSPRGGSTDTQYF

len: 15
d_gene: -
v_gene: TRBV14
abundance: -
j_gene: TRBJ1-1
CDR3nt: TGTGCCAGCAGCCAAGATAACAGGAGGGGGACTGAAGCTTTCTTT
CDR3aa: CASSQDNRRGTEAFF

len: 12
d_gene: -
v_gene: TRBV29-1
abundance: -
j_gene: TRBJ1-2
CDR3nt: TGCAGCGTTGAGATATCGTACTATGGCTACACCTTC
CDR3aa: CSVEISYYGYTF

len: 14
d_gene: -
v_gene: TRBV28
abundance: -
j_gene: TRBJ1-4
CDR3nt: TGTGCCAGTGGATTGATGGGGGGCTTAGAAAAACTGTTTTTT
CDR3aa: CASGLMGGLEKLFF

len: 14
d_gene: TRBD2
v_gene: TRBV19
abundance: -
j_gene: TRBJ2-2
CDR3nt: TGTGCCAGTACCTTATGGGGGGGGACCGGGGAGCTGTTTTTT
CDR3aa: CASTLWGGTGELFF

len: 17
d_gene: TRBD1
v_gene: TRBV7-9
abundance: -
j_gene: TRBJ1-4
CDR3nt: TGTGCCAGCAGCTTTGGGACAGGGGGCGCAAGGGGCGAAAAACTGTTTTTT
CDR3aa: CASSFGTGGARGEKLFF

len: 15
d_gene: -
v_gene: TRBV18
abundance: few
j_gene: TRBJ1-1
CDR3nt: TGTGCCAGCTCACAGTTTCCGGGACAGAACACTGAAGCTTTCTTT
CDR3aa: CASSQFPGQNTEAFF

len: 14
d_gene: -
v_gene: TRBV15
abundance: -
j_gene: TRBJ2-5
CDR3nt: TGTGCCACCAGCACCAGAGGGGGGCTAGAGACCCAGTACTTC
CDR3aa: CATSTRGGLETQYF

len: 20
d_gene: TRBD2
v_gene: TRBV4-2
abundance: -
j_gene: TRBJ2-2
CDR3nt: TGTGCCAGCAGCCAAGATACACGCTTAGCGGGAGGGTGGAACACCGGGGAGCTGTTTTTT
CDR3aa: CASSQDTRLAGGWNTGELFF

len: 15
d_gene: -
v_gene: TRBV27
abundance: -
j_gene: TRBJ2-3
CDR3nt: TGTGCCAGCAGTTTTAGCTCAGGAGACACAGATACGCAGTATTTT
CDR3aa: CASSFSSGDTDTQYF

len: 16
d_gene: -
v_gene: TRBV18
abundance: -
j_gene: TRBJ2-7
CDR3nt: TGTGCCAGCTCACTTCGGAGTAGCGGCTTCTCCGACGAGCAGTACTTC
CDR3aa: CASSLRSSGFSDEQYF

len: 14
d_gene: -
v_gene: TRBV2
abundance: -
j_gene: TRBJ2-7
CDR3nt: TGTGCCAGCAAATTGCAGGATAATTCCTACGAGCAGTACTTC
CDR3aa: CASKLQDNSYEQYF